One and the same sample provided the 25 T cell receptor beta chains below, sequenced in a study of vaccination effects on CD4 cells after COVID-19. The antigens for these receptors are not known. Before sequencing, viral peptide pools were used by the ViraFEST assay to expand antigen-specific CD4+ T cells. Investigators separated out CD4+ T cells once 10 days of culture had passed. Two doses of BNT162b2 or mRNA-1273 vaccine were administered to participants. Clones were read by immunoSEQ multiplex PCR, and TCRdb kept only the in-frame ones, dropping some. This sample yields under 40,000 clones, of which roughly four fifths are seen a single time; less than 2% belongs to the top ten. Sequencing was performed on CD4+ T cells from PBMCs cultured with HCoV-NL63 spike peptides, taken after COVID-19 vaccination. These receptors all come from a human donor who received a COVID-19 vaccine. Some clones in this sample may be carry-over from other donors' samples.

V usage is TRBV14 and J usage is TRBJ1-2; tentative D call: TRBD1 (6 bases). The CDR3 contains 17 residues. Germline CDR1 SGHDN, CDR2 FVKESK. Trimming took 0 bases from V and 7 from J, leaving 21 bases between them. In DNA form, the CDR3 reads TGTGCCAGCAGCCAAGAAAAGTACCGGGACACTGCTTTTGGCTACACCTTC. Translation: CASSQEKYRDTAFGYTF.

The chain is built from TRBV27 and TRBJ2-7; 8 bases align to TRBD1. Germline V gene lookup returns CDR1 MNHEY and CDR2 SMNVEV (reference sequence). The J segment lost 2 bases and the V segment lost 7 bases, leaving 13 bases of the junction unmatched. The CDR3 length is 16 residues. CDR3 amino acids: CASTSPDRDLTYEQYV. CDR3 nucleotides: TGTGCCAGCACCTCTCCGGACAGGGACCTTACCTACGAGCAGTACGTC.

CDR3 loop: CASSNERVGTDTQYF. CDR3 nucleotides: TGTGCCAGCAGCAACGAGAGAGTAGGCACAGATACGCAGTATTTT. The chain carries TRBV2 and TRBJ2-3; D gene unclear. V was cut by 6 bases and J by 1 base, with 14 bases left in between. The germline V gene has CDR1 SNHLY and CDR2 FYNNEI. The CDR3 has 15 amino acids.

The V call is TRBV24-1, the J call TRBJ2-5; 11 bases align to TRBD1. Germline assignment: CDR1 KGHDR and CDR2 SFDVKD. V lost 5 bases, J lost 4 bases, and 5 bases stayed unmatched. This CDR3 region has 15 residues. The CDR3 DNA follows: TGTGCCACCAGTGGTGGACAGGGGGCCGGAGAGACCCAGTACTTC. It specifies CATSGGQGAGETQYF.

The chain couples TRBV12-3 or TRBV12-4 to TRBJ2-1; 8 bases map to TRBD2. CDR3 size: 13 residues. Losses at the gene ends were 3 bases for V and 8 bases for J; bases not matched to a gene: 3. CDR3 amino acids: CASSFGGEDEQFF. The CDR3 DNA sequence: TGTGCCAGCAGTTTCGGGGGGGAGGATGAGCAGTTCTTC.

This rearrangement joins TRBV2 to TRBJ1-5, with D perhaps TRBD1 (5 bases). The germline V gene has CDR1 SNHLY and CDR2 FYNNEI. This CDR3 spans 15 amino acids. The V and J ends lost 6 bases and 1 base respectively, with 13 bases between them. The CDR3 protein is CASSEQGRSNQPQHF. CDR3 nucleotide sequence: TGTGCCAGCAGCGAGCAGGGCAGGAGCAATCAGCCCCAGCATTTT.

The CDR3 bases are TGTGCCAGCAGACCTAGCGGGGGACTTGACACAGATACGCAGTATTTT. This encodes CASRPSGGLDTDTQYF. The J gene is TRBJ2-3, the V gene TRBV5-4; 10 nucleotides match TRBD2. The trim removed 5 bases at V and 2 bases at J, leaving 8 bases unmatched. The CDR3 sequence is 16 residues long. Germline lookup yields CDR1 SGHNT and CDR2 YYREEE (reference sequence).

The chain employs TRBV28 and TRBJ1-5; D perhaps matches TRBD1 (5 bases). This CDR3 is built from 14 residues. CDR1 and CDR2 from the germline V gene are MDHEN and SYDVKM. The V and J ends lost 6 bases and 6 bases respectively, with 15 bases between them. The CDR3 protein is CASSRAGGSQPQHF. Here the CDR3 DNA reads TGTGCCAGCAGCCGTGCGGGGGGATCTCAGCCCCAGCATTTT. The full variable domain, with the rest looked up from reference TRBV28 and TRBJ1-5, is DVKVTQSSRYLVKRTGEKVFLECVQDMDHENMFWYRQDPGLGLRLIYFSYDVKMKEKGDIPEGYSVSREKKERFSLILESASTNQTSMYLCASSRAGGSQPQHFGDGTRLSIL.

This clone appeared a few times. This rearrangement joins TRBV10-1 to TRBJ1-5; D unclear. Germline V gene lookup returns CDR1 WNHNN and CDR2 SYGVQD (reference sequence). The CDR3 runs to 13 residues. V lost 6 bases and J lost 4, with 10 bases in between. As DNA, the CDR3 is TGCGCCAGCAGCGCCCTTCCAAATCAGCCCCAGCATTTT. Amino acids: CASSALPNQPQHF.

This chain joins TRBV24-1 and TRBJ2-5, with D possibly being TRBD1 (6 bases). V lost 4 bases, J lost 5 bases, and 13 bases lay in between. CDR1 is KGHDR and CDR2 is SFDVKD in the germline V gene. The CDR3 is 14 amino acids. The CDR3 sequence is CATSDPGVWETQYF. For the CDR3, the DNA is TGTGCCACCAGTGACCCAGGGGTTTGGGAGACCCAGTACTTC.

J is TRBJ2-2 and V is TRBV10-2; 10 bases are shared with TRBD2. Germline values: CDR1 WSHSY, CDR2 SAAADI. With 1 base clipped from V and 3 bases from J, the junction kept 8 bases outside the gene matches. The CDR3 contains 18 residues. CDR3 nucleotides: TGCGCCAGCAGTGAGTTCGAGCGGGGGGGCCGGGACACCGGGGAGCTGTTTTTT. Amino acid sequence: CASSEFERGGRDTGELFF.

The CDR3 here is CASKVFRQSPYNEQFF. The CDR3, as DNA: TGTGCCAGCAAAGTCTTTAGACAGAGCCCCTACAATGAGCAGTTCTTC. V is TRBV28 and J is TRBJ2-1; maybe TRBD1 (5 bases). V was pared by 7 bases and J by 2 bases, with 18 bases between. Germline V gene data show CDR1 as MDHEN and CDR2 as SYDVKM. This CDR3 region has 16 residues.

The V call is TRBV5-1, the J call TRBJ2-5; 11 nucleotides match TRBD2. The CDR3 length is 16 residues. Germline trimming cut 1 base from V and 2 bases from J; bases unmatched to any gene: 4. Per germline, CDR1 SGHRS and CDR2 YFSETQ. DNA of the CDR3: TGCGCCAGCAGCTTGTTTTCTAGCGGGGGGCAAGAGACCCAGTACTTC. This gives the protein CASSLFSSGGQETQYF.

This rearrangement joins TRBV5-1 to TRBJ2-5; TRBD1 aligns across 7 bases. The length of the CDR3 is 16 residues. Germline assignment: CDR1 SGHRS and CDR2 YFSETQ. With V trimmed by 1 base and J by 2 bases, 8 bases remained unmatched. The CDR3: CASSLRPTGVQETQYF. In DNA, the CDR3 is TGCGCCAGCAGCTTGAGACCAACAGGGGTGCAAGAGACCCAGTACTTC.

V and J are TRBV6-5 and TRBJ1-2; no firm D call. This CDR3 is built from 15 residues. Trimming removed 6 bases from V and 4 bases from J, with 18 bases in between. Germline-derived CDR1 and CDR2 are MNHEY and SVGAGI. The CDR3 reads CASSASPTLFYGYTF. In DNA form, the CDR3 reads TGTGCCAGCAGCGCGTCCCCCACCTTATTCTATGGCTACACCTTC.

The sample holds a few counts of this clone. This chain connects TRBV10-1 to TRBJ1-1; D gene ambiguous. Germline CDR1 and CDR2: WNHNN and SYGVQD (reference sequence). V shed 5 bases and J shed 5 bases, with 12 bases lying between them. This CDR3 has 13 residues. CDR3 loop: CASSRMVGTEAFF. The CDR3 DNA reads as TGCGCCAGCAGTCGGATGGTAGGGACTGAAGCTTTCTTT.

The CDR3 DNA follows: TGTGCTAGTGGTTTGGTGCCGTCTGTGAACACTGAAGCTTTCTTT. Translating it yields CASGLVPSVNTEAFF. This chain connects TRBV12-5 to TRBJ1-1; unclear D gene. The CDR3 has 15 residues. CDR1 and CDR2 from the germline V gene are LGHNT and FRNRAP. Trimming left V 0 bases short and J 0 bases short, with 8 bases between.

This clone was counted between two and nine times. In DNA form, the CDR3 reads TGTGCCAGCAGTTCGGACACCCCCACGAATGGCTACACCTTC. It specifies CASSSDTPTNGYTF. V is TRBV28 and J is TRBJ1-2, with D tentatively TRBD1 (5 bases). This CDR3 is 14 amino acids long. V lost 4 bases and J lost 6, with 15 bases in between. Germline CDR1 and CDR2: MDHEN and SYDVKM.

V is TRBV7-2 and J is TRBJ2-2, with D unclear. The V end lost 8 bases, the J end lost 2 bases, and 9 bases lay between the germline ends. Germline loops: CDR1 SGHTA, CDR2 FQGNSA. CDR3 length equals 13 residues. This chain's CDR3 is CASRLLNTGELFF. In nucleotides, the CDR3 is TGTGCCAGCCGACTCCTAAACACCGGGGAGCTGTTTTTT.

The chain joins TRBV18 to TRBJ1-3; D is undetermined. Trimming stripped 2 bases from V and 0 bases from J, with 8 bases between. The CDR3 runs 15 residues. Germline values: CDR1 KGHSH, CDR2 LQKENI. In DNA, the CDR3 is TGTGCCAGCTCACCATCGTCGGGCTCTGGAAACACCATATATTTT. Its protein is CASSPSSGSGNTIYF.

The V and J genes are TRBV7-2 and TRBJ2-2, with unresolved D. CDR1 is SGHTA and CDR2 is FQGNSA in the germline V gene. This CDR3 is built from 14 residues. Trimming removed 6 bases at V and 8 bases at J, with 16 bases between. The CDR3 is CASRPGPSQGELFF. The CDR3 bases are TGTGCCAGCAGGCCCGGGCCCTCCCAGGGGGAGCTGTTTTTT.

The CDR3 nucleotides read TGTGCCTGGACTCATGACAGGGCTGGAAACACCATATATTTT. This codes for CAWTHDRAGNTIYF. This rearrangement joins TRBV30 to TRBJ1-3, with TRBD1 matching over 7 bases. CDR3 length equals 14 residues. V shed 4 bases and J 2 bases; nucleotides not matched to a gene: 5. Germline V gene sequence: CDR1 GTSNPN, CDR2 SVGIG (reference sequence). The full variable domain, with the rest looked up from reference TRBV30 and TRBJ1-3, is SQTIHQWPATLVQPVGSPLSLECTVEGTSNPNLYWYRQAAGRGLQLLFYSVGIGQISSEVPQNLSASRPQDRQFILSSKKLLLSDSGFYLCAWTHDRAGNTIYFGEGSWLTVV.

The chain recombines TRBV5-1 with TRBJ2-1; D call uncertain. The CDR3 is made up of 15 amino acids. V was trimmed by 0 bases and J by 0 bases, leaving 7 bases between them. Germline V gene data show CDR1 as SGHRS and CDR2 as YFSETQ. In nucleotides, the CDR3 is TGCGCCAGCAGCTTGGTCGGCCCCTCCTACAATGAGCAGTTCTTC. It translates to CASSLVGPSYNEQFF.

This chain links TRBV5-4 with TRBJ1-1; 12 bases line up with TRBD1. Germline CDR1 SGHNT, CDR2 YYREEE (reference sequence). V dropped 2 bases and J dropped 5; count of bases not matched to a gene: 7. This CDR3 is built from 16 residues. The CDR3, as DNA: TGTGCCAGCAGCTTCTCGGGACAGGGGGCGAGTACTGAAGCTTTCTTT. It encodes CASSFSGQGASTEAFF.

This chain uses TRBV6-2 or TRBV6-3 with TRBJ2-6; D unresolved. V was clipped by 0 bases and J by 0 bases, with 3 bases between them. The CDR3 sequence is 15 residues long. Per germline, CDR1 MNHEY and CDR2 SVGEGT. In DNA form, the CDR3 reads TGTGCCAGCAGTTACTCGGGCTCTGGGGCCAACGTCCTGACTTTC. This sequence encodes CASSYSGSGANVLTF.